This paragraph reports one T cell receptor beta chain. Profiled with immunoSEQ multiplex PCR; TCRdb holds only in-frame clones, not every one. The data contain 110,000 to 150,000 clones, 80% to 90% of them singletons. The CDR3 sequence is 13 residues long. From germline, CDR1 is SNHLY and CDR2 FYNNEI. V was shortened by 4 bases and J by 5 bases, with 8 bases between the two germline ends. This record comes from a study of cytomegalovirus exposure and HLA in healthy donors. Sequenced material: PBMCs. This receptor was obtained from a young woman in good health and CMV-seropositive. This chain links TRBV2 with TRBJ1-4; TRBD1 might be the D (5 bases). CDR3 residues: CASSGTRNEKLFF. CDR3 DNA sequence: TGTGCCAGCAGTGGGACAAGGAATGAAAAACTGTTTTTT.